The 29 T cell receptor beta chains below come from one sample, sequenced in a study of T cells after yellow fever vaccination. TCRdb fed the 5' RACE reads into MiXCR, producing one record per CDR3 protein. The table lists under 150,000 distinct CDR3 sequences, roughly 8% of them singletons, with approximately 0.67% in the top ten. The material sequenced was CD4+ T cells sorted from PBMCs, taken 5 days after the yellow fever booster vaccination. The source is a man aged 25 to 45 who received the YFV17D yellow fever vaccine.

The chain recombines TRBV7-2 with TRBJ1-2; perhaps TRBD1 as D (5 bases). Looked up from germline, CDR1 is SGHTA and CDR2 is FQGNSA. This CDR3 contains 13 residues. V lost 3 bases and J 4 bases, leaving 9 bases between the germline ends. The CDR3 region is CASSFQGSYGYTF. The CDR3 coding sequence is TGTGCCAGCAGCTTCCAGGGTAGCTATGGCTACACCTTC. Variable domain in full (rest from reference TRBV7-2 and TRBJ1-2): GAGVSQSPSNKVTEKGKDVELRCDPISGHTALYWYRQSLGQGLEFLIYFQGNSAPDKSGLPSDRFSAERTGGSVSTLTIQRTQQEDSAVYLCASSFQGSYGYTFGSGTRLTVV.

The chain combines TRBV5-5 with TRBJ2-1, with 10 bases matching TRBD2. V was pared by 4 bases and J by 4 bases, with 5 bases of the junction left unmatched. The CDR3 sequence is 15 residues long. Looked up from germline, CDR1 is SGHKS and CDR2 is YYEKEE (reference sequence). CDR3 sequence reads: CASSPGTSAYNEQFF. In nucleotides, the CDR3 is TGTGCCAGCAGCCCCGGGACTAGCGCTTACAATGAGCAGTTCTTC.

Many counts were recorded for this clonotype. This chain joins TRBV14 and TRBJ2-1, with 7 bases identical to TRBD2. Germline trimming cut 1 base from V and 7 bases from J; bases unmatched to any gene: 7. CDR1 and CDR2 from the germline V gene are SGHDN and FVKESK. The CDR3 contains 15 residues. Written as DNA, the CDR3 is TGTGCCAGCAGCCAAGTTGGTCTAGCGGCGAATGAGCAGTTCTTC. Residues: CASSQVGLAANEQFF.

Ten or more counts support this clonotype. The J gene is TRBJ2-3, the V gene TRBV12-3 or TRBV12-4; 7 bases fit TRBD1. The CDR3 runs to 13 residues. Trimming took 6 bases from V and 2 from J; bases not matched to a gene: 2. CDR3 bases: TGTGCCAGCAGACAGGGGTACACAGATACGCAGTATTTT. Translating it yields CASRQGYTDTQYF.

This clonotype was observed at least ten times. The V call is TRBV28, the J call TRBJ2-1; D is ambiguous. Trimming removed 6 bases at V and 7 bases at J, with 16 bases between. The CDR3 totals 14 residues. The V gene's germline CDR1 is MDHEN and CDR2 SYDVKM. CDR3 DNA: TGTGCCAGCAGCGCCTTTTACGTAACTAATGAGCAGTTCTTC. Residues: CASSAFYVTNEQFF. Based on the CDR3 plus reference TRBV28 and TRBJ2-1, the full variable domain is DVKVTQSSRYLVKRTGEKVFLECVQDMDHENMFWYRQDPGLGLRLIYFSYDVKMKEKGDIPEGYSVSREKKERFSLILESASTNQTSMYLCASSAFYVTNEQFFGPGTRLTVL.

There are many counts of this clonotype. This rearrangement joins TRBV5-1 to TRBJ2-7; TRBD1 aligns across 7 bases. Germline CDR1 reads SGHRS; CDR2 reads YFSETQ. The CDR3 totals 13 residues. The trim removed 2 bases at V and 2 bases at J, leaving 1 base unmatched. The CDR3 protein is CASSLQGPYEQYF. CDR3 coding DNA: TGCGCCAGCAGCTTACAGGGGCCCTACGAGCAGTACTTC.

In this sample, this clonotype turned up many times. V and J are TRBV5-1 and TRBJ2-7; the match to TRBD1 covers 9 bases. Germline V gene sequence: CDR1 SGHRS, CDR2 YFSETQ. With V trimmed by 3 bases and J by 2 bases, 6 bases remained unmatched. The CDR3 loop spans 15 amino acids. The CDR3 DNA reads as TGCGCCAGCAGCTACCAGACAGGGGGAGCCTACGAGCAGTACTTC. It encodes CASSYQTGGAYEQYF.

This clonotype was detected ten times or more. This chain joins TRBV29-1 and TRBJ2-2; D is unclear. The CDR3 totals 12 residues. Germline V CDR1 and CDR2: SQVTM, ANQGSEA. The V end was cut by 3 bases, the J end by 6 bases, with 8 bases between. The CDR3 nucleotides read TGCAGCGTTGAGACGGGTCCCGGGGAGCTGTTTTTT. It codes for CSVETGPGELFF.

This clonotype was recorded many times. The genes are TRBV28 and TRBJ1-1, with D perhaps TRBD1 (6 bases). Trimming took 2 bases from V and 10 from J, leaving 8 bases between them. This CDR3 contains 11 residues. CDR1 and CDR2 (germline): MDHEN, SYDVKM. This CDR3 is CASSLRGGAFF. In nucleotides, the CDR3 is TGTGCCAGCAGTTTAAGAGGGGGAGCTTTCTTT.

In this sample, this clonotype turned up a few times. In nucleotides, the CDR3 is TGCAGTGCTAGCCCCAAAGATACGCAGTATTTT. It translates to CSASPKDTQYF. The chain combines TRBV20-1 with TRBJ2-3; D ambiguous. Germline CDR1 reads DFQATT; CDR2 reads SNEGSKA (reference sequence). V lost 3 bases, J lost 5 bases, and 6 bases lay in between. This CDR3 comprises 11 residues.

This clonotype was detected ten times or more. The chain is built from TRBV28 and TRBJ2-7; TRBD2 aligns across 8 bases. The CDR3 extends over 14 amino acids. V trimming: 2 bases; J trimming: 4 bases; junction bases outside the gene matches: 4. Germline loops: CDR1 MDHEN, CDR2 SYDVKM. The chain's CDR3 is CASSLPGLAYEQYF. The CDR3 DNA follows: TGTGCCAGCAGTTTACCTGGACTAGCTTACGAGCAGTACTTC.

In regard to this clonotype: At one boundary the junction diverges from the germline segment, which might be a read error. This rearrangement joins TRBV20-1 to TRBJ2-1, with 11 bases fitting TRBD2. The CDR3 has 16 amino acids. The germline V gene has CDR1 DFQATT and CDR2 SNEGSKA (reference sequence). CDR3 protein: CCARDLTSGSKGEQFF. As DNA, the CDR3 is TGCTGTGCTAGAGATCTAACTAGCGGGAGTAAGGGTGAGCAGTTCTTC.

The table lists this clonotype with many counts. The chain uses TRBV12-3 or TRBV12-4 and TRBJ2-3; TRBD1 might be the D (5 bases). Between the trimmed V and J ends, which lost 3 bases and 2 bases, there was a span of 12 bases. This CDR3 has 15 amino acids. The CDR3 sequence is CASSFSQGDTDTQYF. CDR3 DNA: TGTGCCAGCAGTTTTAGTCAGGGTGACACAGATACGCAGTATTTT.

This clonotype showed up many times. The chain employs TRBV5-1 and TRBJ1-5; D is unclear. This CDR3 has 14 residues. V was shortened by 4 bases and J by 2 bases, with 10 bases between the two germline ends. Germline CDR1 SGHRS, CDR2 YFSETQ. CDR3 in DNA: TGCGCCAGCAGCCCTCTCCCGGGCAATCAGCCCCAGCATTTT. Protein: CASSPLPGNQPQHF.

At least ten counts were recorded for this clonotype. The CDR3 sequence is CASSLQLAGTNEQFF. For the CDR3, the DNA is TGTGCCAGCAGCTTACAACTAGCGGGGACCAATGAGCAGTTCTTC. The chain uses TRBV7-3 and TRBJ2-1; TRBD2 agrees at 10 bases. In germline, CDR1 is SGHTA, CDR2 FQGTGA. J lost 6 bases, V lost 2 bases, and 4 bases had no gene match. This CDR3 comprises 15 residues. Supplemented by reference TRBV7-3 and TRBJ2-1, the full variable domain reads GAGVSQTPSNKVTEKGKYVELRCDPISGHTALYWYRQSLGQGPEFLIYFQGTGAADDSGLPNDRFFAVRPEGSVSTLKIQRTERGDSAVYLCASSLQLAGTNEQFFGPGTRLTVL.

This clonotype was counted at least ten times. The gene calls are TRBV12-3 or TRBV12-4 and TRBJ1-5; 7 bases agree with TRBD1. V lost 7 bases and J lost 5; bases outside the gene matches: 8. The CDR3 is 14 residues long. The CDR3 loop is CASNKGALDQPQHF. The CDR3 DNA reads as TGTGCCAGCAACAAGGGGGCGTTGGATCAGCCCCAGCATTTT.

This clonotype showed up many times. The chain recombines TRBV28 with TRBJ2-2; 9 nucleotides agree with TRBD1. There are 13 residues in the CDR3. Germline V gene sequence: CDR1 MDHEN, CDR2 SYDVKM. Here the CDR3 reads CAIQGANTGELFF. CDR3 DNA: TGTGCAATACAGGGGGCTAACACCGGGGAGCTGTTTTTT.

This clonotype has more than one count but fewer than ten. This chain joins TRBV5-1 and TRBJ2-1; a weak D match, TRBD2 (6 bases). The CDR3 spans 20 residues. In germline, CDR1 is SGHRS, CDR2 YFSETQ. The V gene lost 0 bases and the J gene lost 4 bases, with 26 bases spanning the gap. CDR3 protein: CASSLAPSSGGPLGYNEQFF. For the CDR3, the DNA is TGCGCCAGCAGCTTGGCCCCAAGTTCCGGAGGGCCCCTTGGGTACAATGAGCAGTTCTTC.

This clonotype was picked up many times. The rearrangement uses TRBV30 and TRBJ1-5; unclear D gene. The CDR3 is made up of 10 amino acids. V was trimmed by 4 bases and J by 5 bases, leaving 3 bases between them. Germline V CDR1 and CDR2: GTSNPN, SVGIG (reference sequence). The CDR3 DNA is TGTGCCTGGACCTATCAGCCCCAGCATTTT. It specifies CAWTYQPQHF.

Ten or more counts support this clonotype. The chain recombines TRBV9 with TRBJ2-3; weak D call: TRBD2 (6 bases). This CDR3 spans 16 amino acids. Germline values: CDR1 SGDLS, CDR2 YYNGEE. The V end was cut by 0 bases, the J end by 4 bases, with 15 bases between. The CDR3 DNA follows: TGTGCCAGCAGCGTAGAGTGGGAGGAGGGCCCAGATACGCAGTATTTT. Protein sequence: CASSVEWEEGPDTQYF.

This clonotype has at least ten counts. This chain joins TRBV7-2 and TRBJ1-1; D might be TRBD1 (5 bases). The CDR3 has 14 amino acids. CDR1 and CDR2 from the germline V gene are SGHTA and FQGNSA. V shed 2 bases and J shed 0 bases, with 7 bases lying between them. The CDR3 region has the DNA TGTGCCAGCAGCTTAACAGGAGTGAACACTGAAGCTTTCTTT. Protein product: CASSLTGVNTEAFF.

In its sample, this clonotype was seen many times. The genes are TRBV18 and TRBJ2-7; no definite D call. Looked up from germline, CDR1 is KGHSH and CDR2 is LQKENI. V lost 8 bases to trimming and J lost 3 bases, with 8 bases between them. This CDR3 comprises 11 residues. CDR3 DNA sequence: TGTGCCAGCGCCCTGAGCTACGAGCAGTACTTC. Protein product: CASALSYEQYF.

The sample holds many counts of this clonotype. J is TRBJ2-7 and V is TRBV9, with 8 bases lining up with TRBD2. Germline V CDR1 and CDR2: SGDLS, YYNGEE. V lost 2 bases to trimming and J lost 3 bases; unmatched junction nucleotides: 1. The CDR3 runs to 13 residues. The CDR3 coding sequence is TGTGCCAGCAGCGTTACTAGCGGCTACGAGCAGTACTTC. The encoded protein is CASSVTSGYEQYF.

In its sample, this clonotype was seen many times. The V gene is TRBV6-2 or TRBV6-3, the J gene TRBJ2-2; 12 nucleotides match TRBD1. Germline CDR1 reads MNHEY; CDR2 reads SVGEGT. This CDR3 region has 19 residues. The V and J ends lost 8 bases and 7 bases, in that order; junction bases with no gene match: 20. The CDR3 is CASGEITWGQGAFGGELFF. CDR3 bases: TGTGCCAGCGGAGAGATTACGTGGGGACAGGGGGCCTTCGGCGGGGAGCTGTTTTTT.

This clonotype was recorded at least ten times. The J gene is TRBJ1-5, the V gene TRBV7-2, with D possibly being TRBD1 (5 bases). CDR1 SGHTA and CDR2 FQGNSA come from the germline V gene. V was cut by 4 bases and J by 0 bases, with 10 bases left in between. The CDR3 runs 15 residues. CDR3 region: CASSSNGGSNQPQHF. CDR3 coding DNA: TGTGCCAGCAGCTCCAATGGGGGTAGCAATCAGCCCCAGCATTTT.

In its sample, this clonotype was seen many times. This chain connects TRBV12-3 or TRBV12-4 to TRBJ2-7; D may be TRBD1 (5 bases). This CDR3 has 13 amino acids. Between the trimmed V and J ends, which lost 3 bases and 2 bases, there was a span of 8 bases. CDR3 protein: CASSFQGTYEQYF. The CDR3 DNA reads TGTGCCAGCAGTTTCCAGGGAACCTACGAGCAGTACTTC.

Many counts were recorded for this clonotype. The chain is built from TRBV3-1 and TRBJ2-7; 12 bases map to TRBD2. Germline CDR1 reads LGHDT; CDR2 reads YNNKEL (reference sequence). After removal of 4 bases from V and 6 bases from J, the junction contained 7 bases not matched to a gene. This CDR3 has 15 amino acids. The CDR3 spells CASSPQTSGRVEQYF. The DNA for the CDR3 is TGTGCCAGCAGCCCCCAGACTAGCGGGAGAGTCGAGCAGTACTTC.

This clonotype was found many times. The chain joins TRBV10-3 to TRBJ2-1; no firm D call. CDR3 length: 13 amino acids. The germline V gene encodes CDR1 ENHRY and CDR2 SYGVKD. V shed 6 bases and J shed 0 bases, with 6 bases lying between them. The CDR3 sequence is CAIRDDSYNEQFF. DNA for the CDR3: TGTGCCATCAGAGATGACTCCTACAATGAGCAGTTCTTC.

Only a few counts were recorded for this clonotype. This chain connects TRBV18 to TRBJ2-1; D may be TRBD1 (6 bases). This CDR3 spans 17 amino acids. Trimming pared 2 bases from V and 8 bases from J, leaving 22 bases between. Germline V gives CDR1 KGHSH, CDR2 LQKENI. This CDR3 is CASSPIYRVEAGYEQFF. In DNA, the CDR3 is TGTGCCAGCTCACCAATCTACAGGGTGGAGGCCGGGTATGAGCAGTTCTTC. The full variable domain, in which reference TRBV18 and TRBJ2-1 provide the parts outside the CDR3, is NAGVMQNPRHLVRRRGQEARLRCSPMKGHSHVYWYRQLPEEGLKFMVYLQKENIIDESGMPKERFSAEFPKEGPSILRIQQVVRGDSAAYFCASSPIYRVEAGYEQFFGPGTRLTVL.